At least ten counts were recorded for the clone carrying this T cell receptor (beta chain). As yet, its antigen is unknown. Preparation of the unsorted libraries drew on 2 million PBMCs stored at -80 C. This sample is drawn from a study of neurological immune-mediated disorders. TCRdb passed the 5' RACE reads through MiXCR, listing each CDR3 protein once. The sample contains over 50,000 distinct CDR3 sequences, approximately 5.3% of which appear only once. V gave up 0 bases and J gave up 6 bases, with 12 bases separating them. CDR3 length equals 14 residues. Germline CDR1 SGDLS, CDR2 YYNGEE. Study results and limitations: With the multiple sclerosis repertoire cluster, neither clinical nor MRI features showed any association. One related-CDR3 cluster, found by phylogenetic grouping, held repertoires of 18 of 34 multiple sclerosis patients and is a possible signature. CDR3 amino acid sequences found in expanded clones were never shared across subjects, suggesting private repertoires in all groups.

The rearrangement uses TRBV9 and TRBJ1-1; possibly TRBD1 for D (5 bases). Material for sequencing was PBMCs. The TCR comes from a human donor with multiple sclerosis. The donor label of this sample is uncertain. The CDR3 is CASSVGRDRSEAFF. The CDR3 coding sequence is TGTGCCAGCAGCGTAGGGAGGGACCGTTCTGAAGCTTTCTTT.